The text below deals with one T cell receptor (beta chain). The antigen this receptor binds is unknown. Per-base quality was not reported, and no clone a single base away is much larger than it. Patients with autoimmune disease history or receiving systemic immunosuppression were excluded from the trial. In every dose cohort, peripheral blood was drawn for TCR sequencing at baseline, cycle 4 day 1, and cycle 7 day 1. Samples were obtained from an open-label, multicenter, first-in-human phase I dose-escalation trial of ivuxolimab. Adults with locally advanced or metastatic melanoma, renal cell carcinoma, hepatocellular carcinoma or head and neck squamous cell carcinoma were enrolled in the trial. Before TCR sequencing, CD4+ T cells and CD8+ T cells from peripheral blood were sorted into separate populations. The germline V gene (reference sequence) gives CDR1 as GTSNPN and CDR2 as SVGIG. From cysteine to phenylalanine, the CDR3 is 15 amino acids long. CDR3 DNA is the only sequence kept; it has 45 bases, read in frame from the first base. V drops 2 bases and J drops 8 bases, leaving 21 bases in between.

Genomic DNA was isolated from the sorted cells so that the TCRbeta CDR3 region could be sequenced. TCRbeta CDR3 regions were sequenced using the immunoSEQ Assay. In its TCRdb copy, this immuneACCESS table keeps in-frame sequences only and misses some clones. Where compared with another copy, unresolved V genes explain less than half of these, and the others have no known cause. The sample includes 55,000 to 75,000 clones, with around 81% observed a single time. The ten most abundant clones make up roughly 1% of the sample. This sample was taken from a study of OX40 agonist ivuxolimab in advanced cancers. As for the study more broadly: Ivuxolimab, which targeted the costimulatory receptor OX40 (CD134), was an agonistic, fully human IgG2 monoclonal antibody. The purpose of peripheral TCRbeta sequencing was to test whether ivuxolimab changed TCR sequence diversity and led to clonal T-cell expansion. Of the 50 to 55 patients in dose escalation, 19 had hepatocellular carcinoma, approximately 15 had melanoma, 9 had renal cell carcinoma and 9 had head and neck cancer. In the dose-escalation cohort, 82.7% of patients were male, and the mean age was approximately 60 years, with a range of roughly 20 to 85. Intravenous ivuxolimab was administered to patients every 2 weeks at six dose levels: 0.01, 0.1, 0.3, 1.5, 3 and 10 mg/kg. Partial responses occurred in three dose-escalation patients: two with cutaneous melanoma and one with hepatocellular carcinoma. The monotherapy dose-escalation portion (N ≈ 50 patients) of the phase I ivuxolimab trial is reported in the paper. Prior anti-PD-1, anti-PD-L1 or anti-CTLA-4 therapy was permitted, and approximately 40% of dose-escalation patients had received checkpoint inhibitors. The investigation overall reported the following: In the 0.1-3.0 mg/kg groups, partial responders were among the patients with the lowest normalized peripheral clonal expansion, particularly in CD8+ T cells. After ivuxolimab, expanded clones were on average more numerous among CD8+ T cells than among CD4+ T cells. Low levels of normalized T-cell clonal expansion were also seen in some patients who did not respond. The antigen specificity of the peripheral T cells that underwent clonal expansion was not determined. At doses of 0.1 to 3.0 mg/kg, clonal expansion of both CD4+ and CD8+ blood T cells was observed from baseline to week 6.

The chain was built from TRBV30 and TRBJ1-2; D gene: possibly TRBD1, on 5 matching bases. The source is an adult with an advanced solid tumor such as melanoma, head and neck, liver or kidney cancer. The starting material was CD4+ or CD8+ T cells sorted from blood, obtained in a trial of the OX40 agonist ivuxolimab. The CDR3 protein is CAWSLVSGYRNGYTF. The sequenced DNA is TGTGCCTGGAGTTTAGTCTCGGGCTACAGGAACGGCTACACCTTC.